Below, one TCR beta chain is given with its context. Its antigen is not yet known. No qualities accompany the bases; no much larger clone lies one base away. Whole blood was collected in K2EDTA tubes by collaborating institutions according to the institutions' own protocols. Collaborator samples were shipped for TCRbeta analysis as frozen whole blood, isolated PBMCs, or DNA extracted from either sample type. TCRbeta CDR3 regions were amplified from genomic DNA by means of the immunoSEQ Assay, a bias-controlled multiplex PCR. As for how the authors treated the data: Nucleated cell counts per sample were estimated from amplification of reference gene primers within the assay. Sequence reads were collapsed and filtered to measure the absolute abundance of every unique TCRbeta CDR3 rearrangement. For each sample, productive Simpson clonality was calculated as the square root of Simpson's diversity index over productive rearrangements. TCRdb's version of the immuneACCESS table is confined to in-frame rearrangements and falls short of the full clone set. An unresolved V gene accounts for under half of the shortfall where checked; the remainder is of unknown origin. V and J calls and clone size are copied from that table; D and trimming were computed from the DNA. Present in this sample are about 240,000 clones, approximately 83% of which were seen just once. More than 5% of the sample lies in the top ten.

The data were obtained in a study of blood T cell repertoires in COVID-19 (dated by TCRdb to 2020 to 2022). General notes on the study: Collaborator samples came from the United States, Italy and Spain and covered acute and convalescent phases of COVID-19. The prospective study material was composed of cDNA or gDNA derived from T cells, B-cell-depleted T cells, or PBMCs. The dataset comprised deeply sampled blood TCRbeta repertoires from subjects exposed to, actively infected with, or recovered from COVID-19. The repertoires were made available in a free public database intended to serve as a resource for research on the immune response to SARS-CoV-2. Samples were obtained from the ongoing ImmuneRACE study (first 160 participants) and from roughly 1,300 subjects provided by 6 global collaborators. A de-identified subject ID, COVID-19 status, age in years and sex were almost always included in the sample metadata. HLA class I and class II types, where available, came from metadata supplied by the sample provider rather than from assay-based typing. Beyond this particular receptor, the publication reports: How much clinical and demographic metadata was included differed by source and by participant, and the metadata was provided uncurated.

V is trimmed back by 2 bases and J by 3 bases, and the junction contains 2 bases that no gene match accounts for. Based on the germline V gene, the CDR1 and CDR2 sequences are SGHTA and FQGNSA. The cysteine opens and the phenylalanine closes a CDR3 of 15 amino acids. Only the CDR3 portion is preserved as DNA: 45 bases, with reading frame beginning at the first base. Sequencing used peripheral blood. The sequence joins TRBV7-2 to TRBJ1-4, with TRBD1 identical over 8 junction bases. This receptor was taken from a human donor in a cohort sampled during active COVID-19. The DNA sequence is given as TGTGCCAGCAGCTTACGGACAGGGTCTAATGAAAAACTGTTTTTT. The resulting protein is CASSLRTGSNEKLFF.